The rows below give T cell receptor beta chains drawn from one sample of a study of T cells in localized non-small cell lung cancer. Profiling relied on immunoSEQ multiplex PCR, and the TCRdb table lists in-frame clones only, not all of them. The sample carries under 70,000 clones, about nine tenths recorded once. The source material was peripheral blood, sampled before any cancer treatment. The receptors shown here come from a woman aged 40-75 years with stage I lung adenocarcinoma. CDR3s include the opening cysteine and the closing phenylalanine or tryptophan. A D gene is named only where the DNA matches it firmly. Not every row has a clone size; where given, it reads once, few, many or a size class.

abundance: once
d_gene: .
j_gene: TRBJ2-3
v_gene: TRBV6-6
CDR3nt: TGTGCCAGCACTAAACTGCCGTCTAGCACAGATACGCAGTATTTT
CDR3aa: CASTKLPSSTDTQYF

abundance: .
d_gene: .
j_gene: TRBJ2-2
v_gene: TRBV7-9
CDR3nt: TGTGCCAGCAGCCGAACCGGGACCTTATTTTTAACCGGGGAGCTGTTTTTT
CDR3aa: CASSRTGTLFLTGELFF

abundance: .
d_gene: TRBD1
j_gene: TRBJ1-1
v_gene: TRBV19
CDR3nt: TGTGCCAGCAGCCGGACAGGGGTGGGGAACACTGAAGCTTTCTTT
CDR3aa: CASSRTGVGNTEAFF

abundance: .
d_gene: TRBD2
j_gene: TRBJ2-7
v_gene: TRBV28
CDR3nt: TGTGCCAGCAGTTTATCAGCGGGGGGCTGGCCTGACGAGCAGTACTTC
CDR3aa: CASSLSAGGWPDEQYF

abundance: .
d_gene: .
j_gene: TRBJ1-6
v_gene: TRBV10-2
CDR3nt: TGCGCCAGCAGTGAGGGAGCAGGCGTGCAATCACCCCTCCACTTT
CDR3aa: CASSEGAGVQSPLHF

abundance: .
d_gene: TRBD1
j_gene: TRBJ2-5
v_gene: TRBV19
CDR3nt: TGTGCCAGTAGTAAGGGCCTTCGCAGGGGGCAAGAGACCCAGTACTTC
CDR3aa: CASSKGLRRGQETQYF

abundance: .
d_gene: .
j_gene: TRBJ2-2
v_gene: TRBV30
CDR3nt: TGTGCCTGGAGCGCTGGTCCCGGGGAGCTGTTTTTT
CDR3aa: CAWSAGPGELFF

abundance: once
d_gene: TRBD1
j_gene: TRBJ2-7
v_gene: TRBV19
CDR3nt: TGTGCCAGCAGGACAGGGTTCCACGAGCAGTACTTC
CDR3aa: CASRTGFHEQYF

abundance: .
d_gene: .
j_gene: TRBJ1-5
v_gene: TRBV4-1
CDR3nt: TGCGCCAGCAGGGGGGATCATAATCAGCCCCAGCATTTT
CDR3aa: CASRGDHNQPQHF

abundance: .
d_gene: TRBD1
j_gene: TRBJ1-2
v_gene: TRBV7-6
CDR3nt: TGTGCCAGCAGCTTAACCGAAGACAGGGGGCGATATGGCTACACCTTC
CDR3aa: CASSLTEDRGRYGYTF

abundance: .
d_gene: .
j_gene: TRBJ2-2
v_gene: TRBV5-1
CDR3nt: TGCGCCAGCAGCTTGGTTTATACGGAGCTGTTTTTT
CDR3aa: CASSLVYTELFF